These 2 T cell receptor beta chains originate from one sample sequenced in a study of T cell changes during pregnancy in multiple sclerosis. Repertoires were generated with immunoSEQ multiplex PCR, while TCRdb's copy carries only in-frame clones and drops some. The table lists tens of thousands of clones, around 90% of them singletons. The sequencing here drew on peripheral blood, taken in the second trimester of pregnancy. These receptors were collected from a female donor in good health, enrolled as a control in a pregnancy study.

This chain joins TRBV4-1 and TRBJ1-4, with 7 bases fitting TRBD1. The CDR3 consists of 15 residues. V was clipped by 4 bases and J by 6 bases; unmatched bases: 8. Germline loops: CDR1 MGHRA, CDR2 YSYEKL. The CDR3 is CASSPTGAQDEKLFF. The DNA for the CDR3 is TGCGCCAGCAGCCCTACAGGGGCGCAAGATGAAAAACTGTTTTTT.

The chain couples TRBV5-1 to TRBJ2-1; D remains ambiguous. V lost 0 bases and J 7 bases, leaving 14 bases between the germline ends. Germline values: CDR1 SGHRS, CDR2 YFSETQ. This CDR3 region has 15 residues. The CDR3 coding sequence is TGCGCCAGCAGCTTGGGGGTCGCTGCGAGGAATGAGCAGTTCTTC. Amino acid sequence: CASSLGVAARNEQFF.